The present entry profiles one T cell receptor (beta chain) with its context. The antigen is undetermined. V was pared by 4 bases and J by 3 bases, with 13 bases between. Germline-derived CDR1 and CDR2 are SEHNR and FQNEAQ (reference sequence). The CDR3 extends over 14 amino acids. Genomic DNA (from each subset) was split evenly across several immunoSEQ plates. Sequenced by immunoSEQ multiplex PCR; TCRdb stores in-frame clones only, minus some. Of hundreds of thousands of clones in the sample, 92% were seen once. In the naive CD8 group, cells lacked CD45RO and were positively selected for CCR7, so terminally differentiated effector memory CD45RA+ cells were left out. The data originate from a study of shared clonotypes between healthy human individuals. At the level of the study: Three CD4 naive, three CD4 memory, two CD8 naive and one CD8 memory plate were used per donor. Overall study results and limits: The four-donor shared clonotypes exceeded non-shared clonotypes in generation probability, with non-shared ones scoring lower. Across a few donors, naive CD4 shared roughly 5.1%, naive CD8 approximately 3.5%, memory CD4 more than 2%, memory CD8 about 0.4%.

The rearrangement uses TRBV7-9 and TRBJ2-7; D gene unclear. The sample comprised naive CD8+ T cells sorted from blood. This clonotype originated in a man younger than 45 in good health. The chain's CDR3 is CASSSPADRYEQYF. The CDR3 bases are TGTGCCAGCAGCTCCCCTGCTGATCGCTACGAGCAGTACTTC.